The rows below give T cell receptor beta chains drawn from one sample of a study of cytomegalovirus exposure and HLA in healthy donors. Profiled with immunoSEQ multiplex PCR; TCRdb holds only in-frame clones, not every one. The sample has fewer than 95,000 clones, around 85% seen once; the top ten hold 6.5% to 9%. The source material was PBMCs. The receptors originated from a man between 35 and 55 years old in good health and CMV-seropositive. Each CDR3 is given with its conserved first and last residue. Fields, in order: clone size, V gene, J gene, D gene, CDR3 protein, CDR3 DNA. D genes are given only for firm matches. Clone size appears in some rows only: once, few, many, or a class for an expanded clone.

abundance: once
v_gene: TRBV2
j_gene: TRBJ1-6
d_gene: TRBD1
CDR3aa: CASSAQGGGFTPLHF
CDR3nt: TGTGCCAGCAGTGCGCAGGGGGGTGGATTCACACCCCTCCACTTT

abundance: -
v_gene: TRBV5-4
j_gene: TRBJ1-2
d_gene: TRBD1
CDR3aa: CASSSGQGVIYGYTF
CDR3nt: TGTGCCAGCAGCTCCGGACAGGGGGTTATCTATGGCTACACCTTC

abundance: -
v_gene: TRBV6-6
j_gene: TRBJ1-6
d_gene: TRBD1
CDR3aa: CASSDTGQPNSPLHF
CDR3nt: TGTGCCAGCAGTGACACGGGACAGCCCAATTCACCCCTCCACTTT

abundance: -
v_gene: TRBV6-1
j_gene: TRBJ2-7
d_gene: TRBD2
CDR3aa: CASSEVLGLAARYEQYF
CDR3nt: TGTGCCAGCAGTGAAGTTCTGGGACTAGCGGCTCGATACGAGCAGTACTTC

abundance: -
v_gene: TRBV21-1
j_gene: TRBJ1-4
d_gene: -
CDR3aa: CASSKWVERGEKLFF
CDR3nt: TGTGCCAGCAGCAAATGGGTAGAGAGAGGAGAAAAACTGTTTTTT

abundance: -
v_gene: TRBV7-9
j_gene: TRBJ2-3
d_gene: -
CDR3aa: CASSPGVDTQYF
CDR3nt: TGTGCCAGCAGCCCGGGGGTTGATACGCAGTATTTT

abundance: once
v_gene: TRBV6-5
j_gene: TRBJ1-1
d_gene: TRBD1
CDR3aa: CASSYGTGTNTEAFF
CDR3nt: TGTGCCAGCAGTTACGGGACAGGGACGAACACTGAAGCTTTCTTT

abundance: -
v_gene: TRBV6-1
j_gene: TRBJ1-1
d_gene: -
CDR3aa: CASTGWSEAFF
CDR3nt: TGTGCCAGCACCGGGTGGTCTGAAGCTTTCTTT

abundance: -
v_gene: TRBV18
j_gene: TRBJ1-4
d_gene: -
CDR3aa: CASSPGLNEKLFF
CDR3nt: TGTGCCAGCTCACCTGGACTTAATGAAAAACTGTTTTTT

abundance: -
v_gene: TRBV11-3
j_gene: TRBJ1-1
d_gene: TRBD1
CDR3aa: CASSSLGQVDTEAFF
CDR3nt: TGTGCCAGCAGCTCGCTGGGACAGGTGGACACTGAAGCTTTCTTT

abundance: -
v_gene: TRBV5-6
j_gene: TRBJ2-5
d_gene: TRBD2
CDR3aa: CASSRPGGVWETQYF
CDR3nt: TGTGCCAGCAGCCGTCCGGGGGGGGTTTGGGAGACCCAGTACTTC

abundance: -
v_gene: TRBV28
j_gene: TRBJ1-5
d_gene: -
CDR3aa: CASQNAGQPQHF
CDR3nt: TGTGCCAGCCAAAACGCGGGCCAGCCCCAGCATTTT

abundance: -
v_gene: TRBV18
j_gene: TRBJ2-1
d_gene: TRBD2
CDR3aa: CASSPGSGGSYNEQFF
CDR3nt: TGTGCCAGCTCACCAGGAAGCGGGGGCTCCTACAATGAGCAGTTCTTC

abundance: -
v_gene: TRBV19
j_gene: TRBJ2-2
d_gene: -
CDR3aa: CASSIKGVAPNTGELFF
CDR3nt: TGTGCCAGTAGTATAAAGGGGGTAGCGCCGAACACCGGGGAGCTGTTTTTT

abundance: -
v_gene: TRBV5-1
j_gene: TRBJ2-7
d_gene: -
CDR3aa: CASKTNRNSYEQYF
CDR3nt: TGCGCCAGCAAGACCAACAGGAACTCCTACGAGCAGTACTTC

abundance: -
v_gene: TRBV4-2
j_gene: TRBJ2-7
d_gene: -
CDR3aa: CASSPQQQGEQYF
CDR3nt: TGTGCCAGCAGCCCCCAGCAACAGGGCGAGCAGTACTTC

abundance: -
v_gene: TRBV4-2
j_gene: TRBJ2-3
d_gene: TRBD2
CDR3aa: CASSQASGGGTQYF
CDR3nt: TGTGCCAGCAGCCAAGCCAGCGGGGGGGGTACGCAGTATTTT

abundance: -
v_gene: TRBV9
j_gene: TRBJ2-1
d_gene: TRBD1
CDR3aa: CASSVTGARSVEQFF
CDR3nt: TGTGCCAGCAGCGTCACAGGGGCCCGATCGGTTGAGCAGTTCTTC

abundance: few
v_gene: TRBV28
j_gene: TRBJ1-6
d_gene: TRBD1
CDR3aa: CASSVLTGANSPLHF
CDR3nt: TGTGCCAGCAGCGTTCTGACAGGGGCTAATTCACCCCTCCACTTT

abundance: -
v_gene: TRBV19
j_gene: TRBJ1-3
d_gene: TRBD1
CDR3aa: CASSIDPIHTGGRRNTIYF
CDR3nt: TGTGCCAGTAGTATAGATCCGATACATACAGGGGGCCGGAGAAACACCATATATTTT

abundance: -
v_gene: TRBV27
j_gene: TRBJ2-7
d_gene: -
CDR3aa: CASQSSARDEQYF
CDR3nt: TGTGCCAGCCAATCCAGCGCCCGGGACGAGCAGTACTTC

abundance: once
v_gene: TRBV7-2
j_gene: TRBJ2-1
d_gene: TRBD2
CDR3aa: CASSYNGLAGVGNEQFF
CDR3nt: TGTGCCAGCAGCTATAACGGACTAGCGGGAGTGGGTAATGAGCAGTTCTTC

abundance: -
v_gene: TRBV7-9
j_gene: TRBJ1-2
d_gene: -
CDR3aa: CASSLPDSGYTF
CDR3nt: TGTGCCAGCAGCTTACCAGATTCCGGCTACACCTTC

abundance: -
v_gene: TRBV2
j_gene: TRBJ2-1
d_gene: TRBD2
CDR3aa: CASRLAGDEQFF
CDR3nt: TGTGCCAGTAGACTAGCGGGAGATGAGCAGTTCTTC

abundance: once
v_gene: TRBV28
j_gene: TRBJ1-5
d_gene: TRBD1
CDR3aa: CASNVNQGAQPQHF
CDR3nt: TGTGCCAGCAATGTAAACCAGGGGGCACAGCCCCAGCATTTT

abundance: -
v_gene: TRBV6-1
j_gene: TRBJ2-1
d_gene: TRBD1
CDR3aa: CASSAPWVGDRGLGEQFF
CDR3nt: TGTGCCAGCAGTGCACCGTGGGTGGGGGACAGGGGGCTGGGTGAGCAGTTCTTC